A selection of T cell receptor beta chains follows, all from one sample in a study of technical replicates of blood from several donors. The repertoire was sequenced with immunoSEQ multiplex PCR; TCRdb's copy has only in-frame clones and lacks some. This sample carries tens of thousands of clones, 93% of them seen once, and the ten largest clones take roughly 0.25%. Sequences were obtained from T cells isolated from PBMCs. The receptors here all came from a human donor in good health. CDR3s include the opening cysteine and the closing phenylalanine or tryptophan. The D gene is left open where the match is weak. Size values are once, few and many counts, or a class for expanded clones, and some rows have none.

D gene: -
J gene: TRBJ2-1
V gene: TRBV27
clone size: -
CDR3 protein: CASSLLVSSYNEQFF
CDR3 DNA: TGTGCCAGCAGTTTATTGGTGAGCTCCTACAATGAGCAGTTCTTC

D gene: -
J gene: TRBJ2-7
V gene: TRBV30
clone size: once
CDR3 protein: CAWSSLGRQAHSYEQYF
CDR3 DNA: TGTGCCTGGAGCTCGCTTGGGAGACAGGCTCACTCCTACGAGCAGTACTTC

D gene: -
J gene: TRBJ1-1
V gene: TRBV27
clone size: -
CDR3 protein: CASRIGLNTEAFF
CDR3 DNA: TGTGCCAGCAGAATCGGGTTGAACACTGAAGCTTTCTTT

D gene: -
J gene: TRBJ1-1
V gene: TRBV30
clone size: -
CDR3 protein: CAWSRGKDTEAFF
CDR3 DNA: TGTGCCTGGAGCAGGGGAAAGGACACTGAAGCTTTCTTT

D gene: -
J gene: TRBJ1-1
V gene: TRBV28
clone size: -
CDR3 protein: CASRELMNTEAFF
CDR3 DNA: TGTGCCAGCAGGGAGCTTATGAACACTGAAGCTTTCTTT

D gene: -
J gene: TRBJ1-1
V gene: TRBV10-3
clone size: -
CDR3 protein: CAIRSENRVFLNTEAFF
CDR3 DNA: TGTGCCATCAGGAGCGAAAACAGGGTTTTCCTGAACACTGAAGCTTTCTTT

D gene: -
J gene: TRBJ2-7
V gene: TRBV11-2
clone size: once
CDR3 protein: CASSWITSSYEQYF
CDR3 DNA: TGTGCCAGCAGCTGGATTACTAGCTCCTACGAGCAGTACTTC

D gene: TRBD2
J gene: TRBJ2-7
V gene: TRBV10-3
clone size: once
CDR3 protein: CAISTGLAGGYEQYF
CDR3 DNA: TGTGCCATCAGTACGGGACTAGCGGGAGGATACGAGCAGTACTTC

D gene: -
J gene: TRBJ1-1
V gene: TRBV5-1
clone size: -
CDR3 protein: CASSFTGTTEAFF
CDR3 DNA: TGCGCCAGCAGCTTTACAGGGACCACTGAAGCTTTCTTT

D gene: -
J gene: TRBJ1-2
V gene: TRBV9
clone size: -
CDR3 protein: CASSVDPRGNNGYTF
CDR3 DNA: TGTGCCAGCAGCGTAGACCCCAGAGGGAATAATGGCTACACCTTC

D gene: TRBD2
J gene: TRBJ2-7
V gene: TRBV27
clone size: -
CDR3 protein: CASSSQGAGDFYEQYF
CDR3 DNA: TGTGCCAGCAGTTCCCAGGGAGCGGGGGATTTCTACGAGCAGTACTTC

D gene: -
J gene: TRBJ2-1
V gene: TRBV21-1
clone size: -
CDR3 protein: CASLRGGACNEQFF
CDR3 DNA: TGTGCCAGCCTCCGGGGCGGGGCGTGCAATGAGCAGTTCTTC

D gene: -
J gene: TRBJ2-3
V gene: TRBV6-1
clone size: -
CDR3 protein: CASFRGLYTDTQYF
CDR3 DNA: TGTGCCAGCTTCCGGGGACTCTACACAGATACGCAGTATTTT

D gene: -
J gene: TRBJ2-7
V gene: TRBV7-8
clone size: -
CDR3 protein: CASSLAELWEQYF
CDR3 DNA: TGTGCCAGCAGCTTAGCGGAGTTGTGGGAGCAGTACTTC

D gene: -
J gene: TRBJ1-4
V gene: TRBV27
clone size: -
CDR3 protein: CASSPLAGRPKGEKLFF
CDR3 DNA: TGTGCCAGCAGCCCGCTTGCGGGCAGACCCAAGGGTGAAAAACTGTTTTTT

D gene: -
J gene: TRBJ2-1
V gene: TRBV4-1
clone size: -
CDR3 protein: CASSQVTRAYNEQFF
CDR3 DNA: TGCGCCAGCAGCCAAGTGACCAGGGCATACAATGAGCAGTTCTTC

D gene: TRBD1
J gene: TRBJ2-7
V gene: TRBV7-9
clone size: -
CDR3 protein: CASSLTRDRDYEQYF
CDR3 DNA: TGTGCCAGCAGCTTAACCCGGGACAGGGACTACGAGCAGTACTTC

D gene: -
J gene: TRBJ2-5
V gene: TRBV7-9
clone size: -
CDR3 protein: CASSLVAETQYF
CDR3 DNA: TGTGCCAGCAGCTTAGTGGCAGAGACCCAGTACTTC

D gene: -
J gene: TRBJ2-3
V gene: TRBV6-5
clone size: -
CDR3 protein: CASRAPSDTQYF
CDR3 DNA: TGTGCCAGCAGGGCCCCATCAGATACGCAGTATTTT

D gene: -
J gene: TRBJ1-2
V gene: TRBV30
clone size: -
CDR3 protein: CAWSVQTDYGYTF
CDR3 DNA: TGTGCCTGGAGTGTTCAAACAGACTATGGCTACACCTTC

D gene: TRBD1
J gene: TRBJ2-2
V gene: TRBV5-6
clone size: -
CDR3 protein: CASSLTGEYGELFF
CDR3 DNA: TGTGCCAGCAGCTTGACAGGGGAATACGGGGAGCTGTTTTTT

D gene: -
J gene: TRBJ1-2
V gene: TRBV19
clone size: -
CDR3 protein: CASTPGVANYGYTF
CDR3 DNA: TGTGCCAGTACCCCCGGGGTAGCTAACTATGGCTACACCTTC

D gene: -
J gene: TRBJ2-7
V gene: TRBV19
clone size: -
CDR3 protein: CASSIAKGDPLYEQYF
CDR3 DNA: TGTGCCAGTAGTATAGCTAAGGGGGATCCCCTTTACGAGCAGTACTTC

D gene: -
J gene: TRBJ1-1
V gene: TRBV30
clone size: -
CDR3 protein: CAWSWLPNTEAFF
CDR3 DNA: TGTGCCTGGAGTTGGCTGCCGAACACTGAAGCTTTCTTT

D gene: TRBD1
J gene: TRBJ2-5
V gene: TRBV5-4
clone size: -
CDR3 protein: CASSPDRAETQYF
CDR3 DNA: TGTGCCAGCAGCCCGGACAGGGCCGAGACCCAGTACTTC

D gene: -
J gene: TRBJ2-2
V gene: TRBV5-6
clone size: -
CDR3 protein: CASSLVDRNTGELFF
CDR3 DNA: TGTGCCAGCAGCTTGGTCGATAGGAACACCGGGGAGCTGTTTTTT

D gene: -
J gene: TRBJ2-5
V gene: TRBV21-1
clone size: -
CDR3 protein: CASGRERQETQYF
CDR3 DNA: TGTGCCAGCGGGCGGGAGCGTCAGGAGACCCAGTACTTC

D gene: -
J gene: TRBJ2-3
V gene: TRBV29-1
clone size: -
CDR3 protein: CRRSGGKGDFADTQYF
CDR3 DNA: TGCAGGCGGTCGGGCGGAAAAGGGGACTTCGCAGATACGCAGTATTTT

D gene: -
J gene: TRBJ2-6
V gene: TRBV5-4
clone size: -
CDR3 protein: CASSLLAGANVLTF
CDR3 DNA: TGTGCCAGCAGCTTACTAGCTGGGGCCAACGTCCTGACTTTC

D gene: -
J gene: TRBJ1-1
V gene: TRBV9
clone size: -
CDR3 protein: CASSASPGVGGNTEAFF
CDR3 DNA: TGTGCCAGCAGCGCCTCCCCTGGGGTCGGGGGGAACACTGAAGCTTTCTTT

D gene: TRBD2
J gene: TRBJ2-1
V gene: TRBV27
clone size: -
CDR3 protein: CASSSGTSVYNEQFF
CDR3 DNA: TGTGCCAGCAGTTCCGGGACTAGCGTCTACAATGAGCAGTTCTTC

D gene: -
J gene: TRBJ2-7
V gene: TRBV28
clone size: -
CDR3 protein: CASSFVGGYEQYF
CDR3 DNA: TGTGCCAGCAGTTTTGTGGGGGGCTACGAGCAGTACTTC

D gene: -
J gene: TRBJ1-5
V gene: TRBV5-6
clone size: -
CDR3 protein: CASSFIGGSQPQHF
CDR3 DNA: TGTGCCAGCAGCTTTATTGGGGGGTCTCAGCCCCAGCATTTT

D gene: TRBD2
J gene: TRBJ2-2
V gene: TRBV29-1
clone size: -
CDR3 protein: CSADGLAGSNTGELFF
CDR3 DNA: TGCAGCGCCGACGGACTAGCGGGTTCGAACACCGGGGAGCTGTTTTTT

D gene: -
J gene: TRBJ2-7
V gene: TRBV4-1
clone size: -
CDR3 protein: CASSQDESSYEQYF
CDR3 DNA: TGCGCCAGCAGCCAAGACGAGAGCTCCTACGAGCAGTACTTC

D gene: TRBD2
J gene: TRBJ2-2
V gene: TRBV25-1
clone size: -
CDR3 protein: CASSPNSGIGNTGELFF
CDR3 DNA: TGTGCCAGCAGTCCTAATAGCGGGATAGGCAACACCGGGGAGCTGTTTTTT

D gene: -
J gene: TRBJ2-7
V gene: TRBV4-1
clone size: -
CDR3 protein: CASSQDPAGTDYEQYF
CDR3 DNA: TGCGCCAGCAGCCAAGATCCCGCGGGGACAGACTACGAGCAGTACTTC

D gene: -
J gene: TRBJ1-5
V gene: TRBV28
clone size: -
CDR3 protein: CASSLDSTYSNQPQHF
CDR3 DNA: TGTGCCAGCAGTTTGGACAGTACTTATAGCAATCAGCCCCAGCATTTT

D gene: -
J gene: TRBJ2-7
V gene: TRBV19
clone size: -
CDR3 protein: CASSIGPNEQYF
CDR3 DNA: TGTGCCAGTAGTATTGGGCCTAACGAGCAGTACTTC

D gene: TRBD2
J gene: TRBJ2-6
V gene: TRBV19
clone size: -
CDR3 protein: CASSEGGAGANVLTF
CDR3 DNA: TGTGCCAGTAGTGAGGGAGGGGCTGGGGCCAACGTCCTGACTTTC

D gene: TRBD1
J gene: TRBJ1-2
V gene: TRBV10-2
clone size: -
CDR3 protein: CAAHGTGDNYGYTF
CDR3 DNA: TGCGCCGCCCACGGGACAGGGGATAACTATGGCTACACCTTC

D gene: -
J gene: TRBJ1-4
V gene: TRBV2
clone size: -
CDR3 protein: CATERIYGNEKLFF
CDR3 DNA: TGTGCCACCGAAAGGATTTACGGGAATGAAAAACTGTTTTTT

D gene: -
J gene: TRBJ1-2
V gene: TRBV30
clone size: -
CDR3 protein: CAWSVGAASSYGYTF
CDR3 DNA: TGTGCCTGGAGTGTTGGGGCAGCCAGTAGCTATGGCTACACCTTC

D gene: TRBD2
J gene: TRBJ2-7
V gene: TRBV6-5
clone size: -
CDR3 protein: CASRTSGGSYEQYF
CDR3 DNA: TGTGCCAGCAGGACTAGCGGGGGGTCCTACGAGCAGTACTTC

D gene: -
J gene: TRBJ2-4
V gene: TRBV29-1
clone size: -
CDR3 protein: CSATSLAKNIQYF
CDR3 DNA: TGCAGCGCCACTAGTTTAGCCAAAAACATTCAGTACTTC

D gene: -
J gene: TRBJ2-4
V gene: TRBV28
clone size: -
CDR3 protein: CASSLARSKNIQYF
CDR3 DNA: TGTGCCAGCAGTTTGGCCAGATCCAAAAACATTCAGTACTTC

D gene: TRBD1
J gene: TRBJ2-7
V gene: TRBV4-1
clone size: -
CDR3 protein: CASSQDSGQGYEQYF
CDR3 DNA: TGCGCCAGCAGCCAAGATTCGGGACAGGGGTACGAGCAGTACTTC

D gene: -
J gene: TRBJ2-7
V gene: TRBV27
clone size: once
CDR3 protein: CASSLSGQFVQYF
CDR3 DNA: TGTGCCAGCAGTTTATCAGGACAGTTTGTGCAGTACTTC

D gene: TRBD1
J gene: TRBJ1-1
V gene: TRBV30
clone size: few
CDR3 protein: CAWNRGRKNTEAFF
CDR3 DNA: TGTGCCTGGAACAGGGGGCGGAAGAACACTGAAGCTTTCTTT

D gene: -
J gene: TRBJ1-3
V gene: TRBV5-1
clone size: -
CDR3 protein: CASSLASSISGNTIYF
CDR3 DNA: TGCGCCAGCAGCTTGGCCAGTTCGATCTCTGGAAACACCATATATTTT

D gene: -
J gene: TRBJ1-3
V gene: TRBV19
clone size: once
CDR3 protein: CASSIELFAGSGNTIYF
CDR3 DNA: TGTGCCAGTAGTATAGAACTTTTCGCGGGCTCTGGAAACACCATATATTTT

D gene: TRBD2
J gene: TRBJ2-7
V gene: TRBV18
clone size: -
CDR3 protein: CASSPLMLAGADSSYEQYF
CDR3 DNA: TGTGCCAGCTCACCACTCATGCTAGCGGGGGCCGACTCCTCCTACGAGCAGTACTTC

D gene: -
J gene: TRBJ1-2
V gene: TRBV10-1
clone size: -
CDR3 protein: CASSSGTLYGYTF
CDR3 DNA: TGCGCCAGCAGTAGCGGGACCCTTTATGGCTACACCTTC

D gene: TRBD2
J gene: TRBJ2-7
V gene: TRBV10-2
clone size: -
CDR3 protein: CASAGGYEQYF
CDR3 DNA: TGCGCCAGCGCGGGGGGCTACGAGCAGTACTTC

D gene: -
J gene: TRBJ2-3
V gene: TRBV27
clone size: -
CDR3 protein: CASSLSPGGNTDTQYF
CDR3 DNA: TGTGCCAGCAGTTTATCGCCAGGGGGGAACACAGATACGCAGTATTTT